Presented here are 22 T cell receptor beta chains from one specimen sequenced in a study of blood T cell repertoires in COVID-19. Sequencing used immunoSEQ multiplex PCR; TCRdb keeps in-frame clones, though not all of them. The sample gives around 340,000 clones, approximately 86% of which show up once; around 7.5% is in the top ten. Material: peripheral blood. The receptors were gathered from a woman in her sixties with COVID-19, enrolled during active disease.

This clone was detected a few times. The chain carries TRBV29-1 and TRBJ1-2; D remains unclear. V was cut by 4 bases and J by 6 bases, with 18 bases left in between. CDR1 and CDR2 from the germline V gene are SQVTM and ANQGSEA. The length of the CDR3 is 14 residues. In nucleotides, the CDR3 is TGCAGCGTTGTCGAGGGAGGGAGGTTCGATGGCTACACCTTC. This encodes CSVVEGGRFDGYTF.

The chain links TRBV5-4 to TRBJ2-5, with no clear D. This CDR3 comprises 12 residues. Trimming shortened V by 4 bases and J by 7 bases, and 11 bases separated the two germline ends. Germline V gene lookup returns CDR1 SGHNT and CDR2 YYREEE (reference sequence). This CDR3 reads CASSLEPGTQYF. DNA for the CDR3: TGTGCCAGCAGCCTAGAACCGGGGACCCAGTACTTC.

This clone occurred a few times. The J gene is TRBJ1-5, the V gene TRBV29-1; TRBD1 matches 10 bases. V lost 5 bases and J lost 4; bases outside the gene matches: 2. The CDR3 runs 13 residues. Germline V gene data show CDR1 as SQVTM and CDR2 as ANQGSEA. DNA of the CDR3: TGCAGCGTTTCGGACAGGGGGAATCAGCCCCAGCATTTT. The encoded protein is CSVSDRGNQPQHF.

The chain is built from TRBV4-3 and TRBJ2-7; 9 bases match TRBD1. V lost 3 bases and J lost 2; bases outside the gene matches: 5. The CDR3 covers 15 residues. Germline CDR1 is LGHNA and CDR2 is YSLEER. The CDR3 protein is CASSQFRQGAYEQYF. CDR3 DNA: TGCGCCAGCAGCCAGTTCCGACAGGGGGCCTACGAGCAGTACTTC.

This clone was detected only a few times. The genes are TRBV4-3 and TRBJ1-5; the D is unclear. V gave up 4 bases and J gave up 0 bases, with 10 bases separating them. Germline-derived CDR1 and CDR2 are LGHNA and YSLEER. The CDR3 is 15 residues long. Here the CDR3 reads CASSRIFYSNQPQHF. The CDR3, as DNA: TGCGCCAGCAGCCGCATCTTCTATAGCAATCAGCCCCAGCATTTT.

CDR3 sequence (DNA): TGCGCCAGCAGCTCGACAGGGGAAGTCGGCTACACCTTC. Amino acids: CASSSTGEVGYTF. The genes are TRBV5-1 and TRBJ1-2; 8 bases map to TRBD1. In germline, CDR1 is SGHRS, CDR2 YFSETQ. V lost 3 bases and J lost 8; bases outside the gene matches: 6. CDR3 length: 13 amino acids.

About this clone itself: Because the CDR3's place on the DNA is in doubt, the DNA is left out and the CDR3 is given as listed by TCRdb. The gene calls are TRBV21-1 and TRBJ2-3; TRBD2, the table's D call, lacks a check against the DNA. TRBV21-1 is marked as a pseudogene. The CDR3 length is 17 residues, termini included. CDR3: CASSKVGSGNSTDTQYF.

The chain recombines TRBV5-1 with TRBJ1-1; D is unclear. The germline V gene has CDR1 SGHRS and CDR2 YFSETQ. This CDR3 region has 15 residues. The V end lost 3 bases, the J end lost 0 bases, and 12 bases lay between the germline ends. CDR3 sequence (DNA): TGCGCCAGCAGCTGGAGGACGGCCATGAACACTGAAGCTTTCTTT. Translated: CASSWRTAMNTEAFF.

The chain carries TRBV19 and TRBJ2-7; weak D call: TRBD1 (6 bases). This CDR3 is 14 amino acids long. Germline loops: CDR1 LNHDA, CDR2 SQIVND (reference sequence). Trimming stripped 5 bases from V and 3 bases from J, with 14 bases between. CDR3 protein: CASSGQRHGYEQYF. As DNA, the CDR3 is TGTGCCAGTAGTGGACAGCGACATGGCTACGAGCAGTACTTC. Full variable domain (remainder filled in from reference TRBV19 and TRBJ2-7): DGGITQSPKYLFRKEGQNVTLSCEQNLNHDAMYWYRQDPGQGLRLIYYSQIVNDFQKGDIAEGYSVSREKKESFPLTVTSAQKNPTAFYLCASSGQRHGYEQYFGPGTRLTVT.

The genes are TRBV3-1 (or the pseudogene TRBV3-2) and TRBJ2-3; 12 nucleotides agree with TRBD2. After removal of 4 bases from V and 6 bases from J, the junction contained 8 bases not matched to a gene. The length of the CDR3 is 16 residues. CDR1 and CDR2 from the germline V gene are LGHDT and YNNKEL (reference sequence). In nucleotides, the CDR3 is TGTGCCAGCAGCCGAGTTGGACTAGCGGGGTGGGATACGCAGTATTTT. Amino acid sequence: CASSRVGLAGWDTQYF.

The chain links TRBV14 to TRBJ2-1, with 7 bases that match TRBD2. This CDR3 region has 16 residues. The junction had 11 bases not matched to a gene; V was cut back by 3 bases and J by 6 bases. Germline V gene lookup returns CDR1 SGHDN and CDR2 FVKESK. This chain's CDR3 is CASSHRRTSWPNEQFF. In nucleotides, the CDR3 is TGTGCCAGCAGCCACCGAAGGACTAGTTGGCCCAATGAGCAGTTCTTC. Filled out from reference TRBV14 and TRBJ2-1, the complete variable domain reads EAGVTQFPSHSVIEKGQTVTLRCDPISGHDNLYWYRRVMGKEIKFLLHFVKESKQDESGMPNNRFLAERTGGTYSTLKVQPAELEDSGVYFCASSHRRTSWPNEQFFGPGTRLTVL.

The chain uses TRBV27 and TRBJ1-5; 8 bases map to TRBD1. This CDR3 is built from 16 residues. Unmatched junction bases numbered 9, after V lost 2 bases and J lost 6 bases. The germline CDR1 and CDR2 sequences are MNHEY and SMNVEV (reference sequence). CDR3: CASSLTGQARSQPQHF. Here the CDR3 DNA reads TGTGCCAGCAGTTTAACGGGACAGGCGAGAAGTCAGCCCCAGCATTTT.

The DNA for the CDR3 is TGTGCCAGTAGTATGTCAGGGTGGGACGAGCAGTACTTC. Translation: CASSMSGWDEQYF. The chain has TRBV19 and TRBJ2-7; TRBD1 is a possible D gene (5 bases). This CDR3 has 13 residues. Trimming took off 3 bases at V and 5 bases at J, with 11 bases between the two ends. Germline V CDR1 and CDR2: LNHDA, SQIVND (reference sequence).

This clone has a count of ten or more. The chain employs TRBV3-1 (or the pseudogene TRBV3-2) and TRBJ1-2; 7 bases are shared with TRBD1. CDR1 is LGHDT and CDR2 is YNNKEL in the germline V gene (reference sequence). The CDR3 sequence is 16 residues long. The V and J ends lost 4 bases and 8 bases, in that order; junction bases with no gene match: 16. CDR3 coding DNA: TGTGCCAGCAGCCCCAAGCTGGGTACCGGGACAGTCGGCTACACCTTC. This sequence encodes CASSPKLGTGTVGYTF.

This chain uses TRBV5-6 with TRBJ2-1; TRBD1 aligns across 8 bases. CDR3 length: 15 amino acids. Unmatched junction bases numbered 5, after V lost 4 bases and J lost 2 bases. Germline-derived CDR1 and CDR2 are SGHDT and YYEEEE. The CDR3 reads CASSAPGQAYNEQFF. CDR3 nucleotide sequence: TGTGCCAGCAGCGCGCCGGGACAGGCCTACAATGAGCAGTTCTTC.

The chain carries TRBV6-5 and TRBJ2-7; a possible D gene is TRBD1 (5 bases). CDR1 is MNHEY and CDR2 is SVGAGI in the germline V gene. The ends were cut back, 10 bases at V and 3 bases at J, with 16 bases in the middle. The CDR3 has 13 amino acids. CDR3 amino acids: CATNQGSFYEQYF. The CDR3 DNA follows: TGTGCCACCAATCAGGGATCGTTCTACGAGCAGTACTTC.

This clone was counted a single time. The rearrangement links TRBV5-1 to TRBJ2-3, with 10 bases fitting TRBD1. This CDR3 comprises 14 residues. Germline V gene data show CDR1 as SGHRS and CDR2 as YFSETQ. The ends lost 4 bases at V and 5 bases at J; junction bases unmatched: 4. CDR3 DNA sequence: TGCGCCAGCAGCCCTGGACAGGGGGTAGATACGCAGTATTTT. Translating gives CASSPGQGVDTQYF.

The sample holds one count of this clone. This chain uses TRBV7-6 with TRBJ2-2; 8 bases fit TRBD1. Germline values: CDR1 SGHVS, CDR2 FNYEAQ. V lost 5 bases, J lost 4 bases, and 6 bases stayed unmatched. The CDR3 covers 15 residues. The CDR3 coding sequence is TGTGCCAGCAGCCCAGGGGGCGCAGGCACCGGGGAGCTGTTTTTT. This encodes CASSPGGAGTGELFF.

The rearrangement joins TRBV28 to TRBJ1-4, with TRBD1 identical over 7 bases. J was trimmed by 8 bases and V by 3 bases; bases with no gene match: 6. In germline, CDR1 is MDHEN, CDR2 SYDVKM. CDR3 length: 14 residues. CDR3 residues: CASSFPRGEEKLFF. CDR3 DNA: TGTGCCAGCAGTTTCCCCAGGGGGGAAGAAAAACTGTTTTTT.

CDR3 nucleotides: TGCGCCAGCAGCTTGGCCGGCTGGGCCACTGAAGCTTTCTTT. Protein sequence: CASSLAGWATEAFF. The J gene is TRBJ1-1, the V gene TRBV5-1; D is uncertain. CDR1 SGHRS and CDR2 YFSETQ come from the germline V gene. CDR3 length: 14 residues. V gave up 0 bases and J gave up 4 bases, with 10 bases separating them.

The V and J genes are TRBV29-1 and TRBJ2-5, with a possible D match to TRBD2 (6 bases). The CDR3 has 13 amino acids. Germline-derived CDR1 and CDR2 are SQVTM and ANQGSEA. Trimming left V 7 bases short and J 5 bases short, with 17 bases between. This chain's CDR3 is CSAHGGYDETQYF. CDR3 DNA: TGCAGCGCCCATGGGGGGTATGATGAGACCCAGTACTTC.

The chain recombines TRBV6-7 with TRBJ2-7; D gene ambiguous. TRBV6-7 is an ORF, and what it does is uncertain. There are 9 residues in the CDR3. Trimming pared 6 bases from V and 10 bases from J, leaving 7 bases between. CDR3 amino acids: CASRPGQYF. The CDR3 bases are TGTGCCAGCAGGCCAGGCCAGTACTTC.